Below, 22 T cell receptor beta chains from the same sample are listed, as sequenced in a study of blood T cells in healthy people across ages. Next came a second PCR, run for about 6 to 12 cycles, which used a sample-barcoded 5' primer along with a J-beta primer mix. TCRdb re-called the 5' RACE reads through MiXCR, storing one row per CDR3 protein. The repertoire holds about 1.8 million distinct CDR3 sequences, about 50% seen once, with over 2% in the top ten. The sample comprised blood. These receptors all come from a woman aged 40-49 years in good health.

V gene TRBV5-1 combines with J gene TRBJ1-6; 12 bases match TRBD1. CDR1 is SGHRS, CDR2 YFSETQ, per germline. CDR3 length: 18 residues. Trimming at V came to 2 bases and at J to 5 bases, leaving 8 bases not matched to a gene. The CDR3: CASSLSGQGAQDNSPLHF. The CDR3 nucleotides read TGCGCCAGCAGCTTATCGGGACAGGGGGCGCAGGATAATTCACCCCTCCACTTT.

This clonotype appeared a few times. The chain links TRBV6-2 or TRBV6-3 to TRBJ1-2; D unresolved. V was shortened by 2 bases and J by 4 bases, with 14 bases between the two germline ends. The CDR3 extends over 15 amino acids. The germline CDR1 and CDR2 sequences are MNHEY and SVGEGT. The CDR3 DNA sequence: TGTGCCAGCAGTTACGGCCGTCGGACCGGCTATGGCTACACCTTC. Residues: CASSYGRRTGYGYTF.

This clonotype was seen only a few times. This chain uses TRBV7-2 with TRBJ2-7; TRBD2 matches at 9 bases. The CDR3 runs to 16 residues. CDR1 is SGHTA and CDR2 is FQGNSA in the germline V gene. Losses at the gene ends were 5 bases for V and 2 bases for J; bases not matched to a gene: 10. The CDR3 spells CASSTPAGGSPYEQYF. The DNA of the CDR3 is TGTGCCAGCAGCACACCAGCGGGGGGCTCCCCCTACGAGCAGTACTTC.

V gene TRBV6-5 combines with J gene TRBJ2-1; D remains unclear. Judging by the DNA end, TRBJ2-7 fits better; the J call may be wrong. Germline V gene lookup returns CDR1 MNHEY and CDR2 SVGAGI. The CDR3 contains 13 residues. CDR3: CASSAVSSDEQYF. The CDR3 DNA reads TGTGCCAGCAGTGCGGTATCGTCGGACGAGCAGTACTTC.

The chain uses TRBV6-1 and TRBJ2-1, with TRBD1 identical over 8 bases. The CDR3 contains 14 residues. The V and J ends lost 8 bases and 7 bases, in that order; junction bases with no gene match: 10. CDR1 and CDR2 (germline): MNHNS, SASEGT. CDR3 DNA: TGTGCCAGCGGGGGACAGGCCGCTCTTAATGAGCAGTTCTTC. Encoded protein: CASGGQAALNEQFF.

The chain links TRBV10-3 to TRBJ2-5; TRBD1 is a possible D gene (6 bases). The germline gives CDR1 ENHRY, CDR2 SYGVKD. This CDR3 is 12 amino acids long. V was cut by 7 bases and J by 3 bases, with 9 bases left in between. The CDR3 bases are TGTGCCATCATGGGGGCCGAAGAGACCCAGTACTTC. Protein product: CAIMGAEETQYF.

V is TRBV6-6 and J is TRBJ2-3; D perhaps matches TRBD1 (6 bases). The ends were cut back, 3 bases at V and 4 bases at J, with 17 bases in the middle. The CDR3 covers 16 residues. CDR1 MNHNY and CDR2 SVGAGI come from the germline V gene (reference sequence). CDR3 residues: CASSYYAQGPSDTQYF. The CDR3, as DNA: TGTGCCAGCAGTTATTATGCACAGGGCCCTTCAGATACGCAGTATTTT.

This rearrangement joins TRBV4-2 to TRBJ2-3; tentatively, D is TRBD1 or TRBD2 (6 bases each). V was trimmed by 2 bases and J by 2 bases, leaving 11 bases between them. Germline V gives CDR1 LGHNA, CDR2 YNFKEQ. The CDR3 has 15 residues. Here the CDR3 reads CASSQSPGATDTQYF. CDR3 sequence (DNA): TGTGCCAGCAGCCAATCTCCGGGGGCCACAGATACGCAGTATTTT.

This clonotype was recorded a few times. CDR3 protein: CSAPDYGLAEETQYF. The CDR3 DNA reads TGCAGTGCTCCCGATTATGGACTAGCGGAAGAGACCCAGTACTTC. This rearrangement joins TRBV20-1 to TRBJ2-5, with 10 bases aligning to TRBD2. Germline CDR1 is DFQATT and CDR2 is SNEGSKA (reference sequence). The CDR3 has 15 residues. V dropped 5 bases and J dropped 3; count of bases not matched to a gene: 9.

This clonotype was recorded at least ten times. The chain uses TRBV20-1 and TRBJ2-6, with 12 bases lining up with TRBD2. This CDR3 contains 18 residues. V was clipped by 6 bases and J by 0 bases; unmatched bases: 9. Per germline, CDR1 DFQATT and CDR2 SNEGSKA (reference sequence). This CDR3 is CSANDLAGGSSGANVLTF. The CDR3 DNA follows: TGCAGTGCGAACGATCTAGCGGGGGGGAGCTCTGGGGCCAACGTCCTGACTTTC.

The CDR3 is CASSLDFLAGEGETQYF. CDR3 bases: TGTGCCAGCAGCTTAGATTTCCTAGCGGGAGAAGGAGAGACCCAGTACTTC. V and J are TRBV11-2 and TRBJ2-5, with TRBD2 identical over 10 bases. The germline V gene has CDR1 SGHAT and CDR2 FQNNGV. This CDR3 has 17 amino acids. Unmatched junction bases numbered 8, after V lost 0 bases and J lost 4 bases. Filled out from reference TRBV11-2 and TRBJ2-5, the complete variable domain reads EAGVAQSPRYKIIEKRQSVAFWCNPISGHATLYWYQQILGQGPKLLIQFQNNGVVDDSQLPKDRFSAERLKGVDSTLKIQPAKLEDSAVYLCASSLDFLAGEGETQYFGPGTRLLVL.

This clonotype was seen only a few times. CDR3 residues: CASGYFLGPETDTQYF. Written as DNA, the CDR3 is TGTGCCAGCGGCTATTTTTTAGGGCCGGAGACAGATACGCAGTATTTT. The genes are TRBV7-9 and TRBJ2-3, with D hard to call. V gave up 8 bases and J gave up 3 bases, with 21 bases separating them. The CDR3 is 16 residues long. Germline-derived CDR1 and CDR2 are SEHNR and FQNEAQ (reference sequence). The variable domain in full, with the rest retrieved from reference TRBV7-9 and TRBJ2-3, is DTGVSQNPRHKITKRGQNVTFRCDPISEHNRLYWYRQTLGQGPEFLTYFQNEAQLEKSRLLSDRFSAERPKGSFSTLEIQRTEQGDSAMYLCASGYFLGPETDTQYFGPGTRLTVL.

The genes are TRBV10-2 and TRBJ2-5, with D perhaps TRBD1 or TRBD2 (5 bases each). This CDR3 spans 17 amino acids. V lost 7 bases to trimming and J lost 1 base, with 22 bases between them. Germline V gene sequence: CDR1 WSHSY, CDR2 SAAADI. In DNA, the CDR3 is TGCGCCAGCATCGGGCCAGTGGGTTGGGGGAGCCAAGAGACCCAGTACTTC. It specifies CASIGPVGWGSQETQYF.

V is TRBV28 and J is TRBJ1-5; perhaps TRBD1 as D (5 bases). Per germline, CDR1 MDHEN and CDR2 SYDVKM. Trimming removed 7 bases at V and 7 bases at J, with 14 bases between. The CDR3 totals 13 residues. The CDR3 DNA follows: TGTGCCAGCACCCGTCGGGGGAACCAGCCCCAGCATTTT. Its translation: CASTRRGNQPQHF.

This clonotype turned up a few times. V gene TRBV20-1 combines with J gene TRBJ2-7, with D uncertain. This CDR3 spans 13 amino acids. Trimming took 8 bases from V and 1 from J, leaving 15 bases between them. The germline gives CDR1 DFQATT, CDR2 SNEGSKA (reference sequence). As DNA, the CDR3 is TGCAGTCCCCAGCCTACGACTTCCTACGAGCAGTACTTC. Amino acid sequence: CSPQPTTSYEQYF.

In its sample, this clonotype was seen many times. Germline is not matched at one junction end, which may reflect a read error. The chain joins TRBV20-1 to TRBJ2-3; 13 bases agree with TRBD2. CDR3 length: 16 amino acids. Per germline, CDR1 DFQATT and CDR2 SNEGSKA (reference sequence). In nucleotides, the CDR3 is TGCAGTGCGAGAGGGACTAGCGGGGCCCCGAGCTATACGCAGTATTTT. Translating gives CSARGTSGAPSYTQYF.

This clonotype was counted between two and nine times. V usage is TRBV7-9 and J usage is TRBJ1-2; D is undetermined. V gave up 2 bases and J gave up 6 bases, with 22 bases separating them. Germline V gives CDR1 SEHNR, CDR2 FQNEAQ (reference sequence). This CDR3 region has 17 residues. Written as DNA, the CDR3 is TGTGCCAGCAGCTTATCACCCCATGACCAGAGTCGGGATGGCTACACCTTC. Its protein product is CASSLSPHDQSRDGYTF.

The CDR3 sequence is CSARPDRAYEQYF. The CDR3 DNA follows: TGCAGTGCTAGACCGGACAGAGCCTACGAGCAGTACTTC. The chain has TRBV20-1 and TRBJ2-7, with a tentative D call TRBD1 (6 bases). There are 13 residues in the CDR3. Germline CDR1 DFQATT, CDR2 SNEGSKA (reference sequence). Between the trimmed V and J ends, which lost 2 bases and 2 bases, there was a span of 10 bases.

The chain uses TRBV20-1 and TRBJ2-7; D ambiguous. V was shortened by 1 base and J by 0 bases, with 7 bases between the two germline ends. Germline loops: CDR1 DFQATT, CDR2 SNEGSKA (reference sequence). This CDR3 region has 13 residues. Here the CDR3 DNA reads TGCAGTGCTAGAGTTACAGTCTCCTACGAGCAGTACTTC. Translating it yields CSARVTVSYEQYF.

The chain uses TRBV12-3 or TRBV12-4 and TRBJ1-4; possible D gene TRBD1, 5 bases. The CDR3 length is 17 residues. Trimming stripped 3 bases from V and 2 bases from J, with 16 bases between. The CDR3 nucleotides are TGTGCCAGCAGTTTTTTTTTCGGGGGATCGACTAATGAAAAACTGTTTTTT. This translates into CASSFFFGGSTNEKLFF.

This clonotype was seen only a few times. V and J are TRBV7-9 and TRBJ2-7; 10 nucleotides align to TRBD2. With 2 bases clipped from V and 3 bases from J, the junction kept 16 bases outside the gene matches. Germline values: CDR1 SEHNR, CDR2 FQNEAQ (reference sequence). The CDR3 consists of 19 residues. This chain's CDR3 is CASSLSGLAGARGFYEQYF. The CDR3 bases are TGTGCCAGCAGCTTAAGTGGTCTAGCGGGGGCCCGGGGTTTCTACGAGCAGTACTTC.

Written as DNA, the CDR3 is TGCGCCAGCAGCAAGACAGAAGAGACCCAGTTCTTC. As protein: CASSKTEETQFF. The chain combines TRBV5-1 with TRBJ2-1; D is perhaps TRBD1 (5 bases). The CDR3 spans 12 residues. V was trimmed by 4 bases and J by 13 bases, leaving 15 bases between them. Germline CDR1 SGHRS, CDR2 YFSETQ. Complete variable domain (other parts from reference TRBV5-1 and TRBJ2-1): KAGVTQTPRYLIKTRGQQVTLSCSPISGHRSVSWYQQTPGQGLQFLFEYFSETQRNKGNFPGRFSGRQFSNSRSEMNVSTLELGDSALYLCASSKTEETQFFGPGTRLTVL.